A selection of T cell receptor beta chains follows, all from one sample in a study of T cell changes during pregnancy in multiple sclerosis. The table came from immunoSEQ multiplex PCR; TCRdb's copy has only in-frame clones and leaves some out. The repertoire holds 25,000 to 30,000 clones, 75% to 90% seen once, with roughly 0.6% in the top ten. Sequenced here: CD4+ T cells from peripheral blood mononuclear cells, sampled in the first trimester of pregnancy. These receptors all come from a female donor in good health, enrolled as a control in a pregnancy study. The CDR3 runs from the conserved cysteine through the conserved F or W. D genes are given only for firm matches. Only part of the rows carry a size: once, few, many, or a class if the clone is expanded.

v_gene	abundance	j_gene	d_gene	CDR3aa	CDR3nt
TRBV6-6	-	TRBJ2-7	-	CASSPRAGSSYEQYF	TGTGCCAGCAGCCCCCGGGCGGGGTCGTCCTACGAGCAGTACTTC
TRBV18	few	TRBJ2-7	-	CASSPPNTLYEQYF	TGTGCCAGCTCACCACCGAACACCCTCTACGAGCAGTACTTC
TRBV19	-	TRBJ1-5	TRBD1	CASRTGLSNQPQHF	TGTGCCAGCCGGACAGGGTTAAGCAATCAGCCCCAGCATTTT
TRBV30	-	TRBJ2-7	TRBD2	CAWRTSGTSSYEQYF	TGTGCCTGGAGGACTAGCGGGACAAGCTCCTACGAGCAGTACTTC
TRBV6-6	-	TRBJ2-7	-	CASRSPSVSYEQYF	TGTGCCAGCAGATCCCCTAGCGTCTCCTACGAGCAGTACTTC
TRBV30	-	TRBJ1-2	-	CAWRQGRYGYTF	TGTGCCTGGAGACAGGGCCGCTATGGCTACACCTTC
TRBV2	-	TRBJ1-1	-	CATTPQENTEAFF	TGTGCCACCACCCCGCAGGAGAACACTGAAGCTTTCTTT
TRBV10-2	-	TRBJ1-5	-	CASSESRKAGQPQHF	TGCGCCAGCAGTGAGTCGAGGAAGGCCGGACAGCCCCAGCATTTT
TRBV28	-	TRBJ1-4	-	CATSLGGDNEKLFF	TGTGCCACCTCATTAGGCGGAGATAATGAAAAACTGTTTTTT
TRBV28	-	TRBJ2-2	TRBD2	CAIGRRGAQNTGELFF	TGTGCCATCGGGAGGCGGGGGGCACAGAACACCGGGGAGCTGTTTTTT
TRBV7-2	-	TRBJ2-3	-	CASSPGQHRGTDTQYF	TGTGCCAGCAGCCCCGGCCAGCACAGGGGCACAGATACGCAGTATTTT
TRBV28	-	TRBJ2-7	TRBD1	CASSHGQGAYEQYF	TGTGCCAGCAGCCACGGACAGGGAGCCTACGAGCAGTACTTC
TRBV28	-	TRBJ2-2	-	CASREGTGELFF	TGTGCCAGCAGGGAGGGCACCGGGGAGCTGTTTTTT
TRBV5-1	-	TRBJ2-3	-	CASSLGTAILGTDTQYF	TGCGCCAGCAGCTTGGGGACAGCCATTCTGGGCACAGATACGCAGTATTTT
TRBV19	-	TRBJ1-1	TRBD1	CASSGQGASNTEAFF	TGTGCCAGTAGTGGACAGGGGGCTTCGAACACTGAAGCTTTCTTT
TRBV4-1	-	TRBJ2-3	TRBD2	CASSHLEASGQDTQYF	TGCGCCAGCAGCCACCTTGAGGCTAGCGGGCAAGATACGCAGTATTTT
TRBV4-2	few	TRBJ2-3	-	CASSQGATDTQYF	TGTGCCAGCAGCCAAGGGGCAACAGATACGCAGTATTTT
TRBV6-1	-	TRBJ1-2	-	CASSVEDNYGYTF	TGTGCCAGCAGTGTGGAGGATAACTATGGCTACACCTTC
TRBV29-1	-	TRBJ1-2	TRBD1	CSVYEGTGNYGYTF	TGCAGCGTTTACGAAGGGACAGGGAACTATGGCTACACCTTC
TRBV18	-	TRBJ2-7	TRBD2	CASSQGLASSYEQYF	TGTGCCAGCTCACAGGGACTAGCTAGCTCCTACGAGCAGTACTTC
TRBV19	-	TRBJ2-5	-	CASRRDSQETQYF	TGTGCCAGTAGGCGGGACAGCCAAGAGACCCAGTACTTC
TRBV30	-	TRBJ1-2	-	CAWSQGQPVGGYTF	TGTGCCTGGAGCCAGGGGCAGCCGGTCGGTGGCTACACCTTC
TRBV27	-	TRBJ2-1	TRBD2	CASSLRWLAGSYNEQFF	TGTGCCAGCAGTTTAAGGTGGCTAGCGGGGTCCTACAATGAGCAGTTCTTC
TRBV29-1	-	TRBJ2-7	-	CSVPDGNSYEQYF	TGCAGCGTTCCTGACGGGAATTCCTACGAGCAGTACTTC
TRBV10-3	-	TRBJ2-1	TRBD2	CAISESPLAGANNEQFF	TGTGCCATCAGTGAGTCGCCCCTAGCGGGGGCCAACAATGAGCAGTTCTTC
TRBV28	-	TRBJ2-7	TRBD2	CASSLGTSGYYEQYF	TGTGCCAGCAGTTTGGGTACTAGCGGCTACTACGAGCAGTACTTC
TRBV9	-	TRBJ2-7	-	CASSVDLTPYGQYF	TGTGCCAGCAGCGTAGACCTAACCCCATATGGGCAGTACTTC
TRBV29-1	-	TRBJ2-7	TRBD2	CSVGSASGGREQYF	TGCAGCGTTGGTTCGGCGTCGGGGGGGCGCGAGCAGTACTTC
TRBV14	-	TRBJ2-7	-	CASSTTRGAQGEQYF	TGTGCCAGCAGCACGACACGGGGGGCCCAGGGCGAGCAGTACTTC
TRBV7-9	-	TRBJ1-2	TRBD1	CASSFAQGAEGYTF	TGTGCCAGCAGCTTCGCACAGGGGGCGGAAGGCTACACCTTC
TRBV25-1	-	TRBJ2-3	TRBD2	CASSYLGGNTDTQYF	TGTGCCAGCAGTTACTTGGGGGGGAACACAGATACGCAGTATTTT
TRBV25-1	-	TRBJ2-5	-	CASSEWVGQNQETQYF	TGTGCCAGCAGTGAATGGGTCGGACAGAACCAAGAGACCCAGTACTTC
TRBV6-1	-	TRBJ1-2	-	CASTKEGSYGYTF	TGTGCCAGTACTAAGGAGGGGTCCTATGGCTACACCTTC
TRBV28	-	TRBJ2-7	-	CASTSSYEQYF	TGTGCCAGCACCAGCTCCTACGAGCAGTACTTC
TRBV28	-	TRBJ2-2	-	CASRGGQNTGELFF	TGTGCCAGCAGAGGGGGACAAAACACCGGGGAGCTGTTTTTT
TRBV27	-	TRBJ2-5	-	CASRGTLKETQYF	TGTGCCAGCAGGGGGACTTTGAAAGAGACCCAGTACTTC
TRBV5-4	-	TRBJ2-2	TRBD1	CAATGTARTGELFF	TGTGCCGCCACCGGGACAGCCCGAACCGGGGAGCTGTTTTTT
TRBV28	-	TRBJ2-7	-	CASSFPPTGSSYEQYF	TGTGCCAGCAGTTTTCCCCCGACAGGTTCCTCCTACGAGCAGTACTTC
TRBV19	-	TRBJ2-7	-	CASSHGGPGASSYEQYF	TGTGCCAGTAGTCATGGGGGACCAGGGGCAAGCTCCTACGAGCAGTACTTC
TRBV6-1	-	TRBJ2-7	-	CASSETGRTYEQYF	TGTGCCAGCAGTGAAACGGGTCGGACCTACGAGCAGTACTTC
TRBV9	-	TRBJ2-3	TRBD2	CATALAGGPLDTQYF	TGTGCCACAGCTCTAGCGGGGGGGCCTCTGGATACGCAGTATTTT
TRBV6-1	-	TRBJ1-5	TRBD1	CASSEALTGGRQPQHF	TGTGCCAGCAGTGAAGCGCTGACAGGGGGCCGTCAGCCCCAGCATTTT
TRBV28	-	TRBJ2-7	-	CASSSQGLSYEQYF	TGTGCCAGCAGCTCGCAGGGTCTCTCCTACGAGCAGTACTTC
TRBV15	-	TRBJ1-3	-	CATADQGSGNTIYF	TGTGCCACGGCGGATCAGGGGTCTGGAAACACCATATATTTT
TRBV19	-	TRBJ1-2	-	CASSTDSRVYGYTF	TGTGCCAGTAGTACCGACTCCAGGGTCTATGGCTACACCTTC
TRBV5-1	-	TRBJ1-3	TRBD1	CASSLGAGGNSGNTIYF	TGCGCCAGCAGCTTGGGGGCAGGGGGGAACTCTGGAAACACCATATATTTT
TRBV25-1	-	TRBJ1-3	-	CASSAPGGNTIYF	TGTGCCAGCAGTGCCCCGGGTGGAAACACCATATATTTT